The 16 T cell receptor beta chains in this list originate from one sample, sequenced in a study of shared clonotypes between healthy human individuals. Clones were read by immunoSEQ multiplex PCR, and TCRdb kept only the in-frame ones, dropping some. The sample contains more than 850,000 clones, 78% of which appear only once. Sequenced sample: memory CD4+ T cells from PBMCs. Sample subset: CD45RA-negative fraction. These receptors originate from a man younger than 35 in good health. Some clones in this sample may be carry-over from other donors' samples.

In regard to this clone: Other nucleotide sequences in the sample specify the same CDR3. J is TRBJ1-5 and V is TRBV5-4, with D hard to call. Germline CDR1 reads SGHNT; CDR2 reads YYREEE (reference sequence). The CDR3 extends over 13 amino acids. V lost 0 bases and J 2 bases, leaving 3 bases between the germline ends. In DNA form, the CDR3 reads TGTGCCAGCAGCTTGGACCGCAATCAGCCCCAGCATTTT. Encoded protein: CASSLDRNQPQHF.

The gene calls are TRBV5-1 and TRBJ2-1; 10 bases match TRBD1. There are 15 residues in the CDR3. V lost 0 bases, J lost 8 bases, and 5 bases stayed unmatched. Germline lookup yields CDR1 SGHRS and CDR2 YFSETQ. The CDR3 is CASSLGGQGIDEQFF. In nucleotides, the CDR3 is TGCGCCAGCAGCTTGGGGGGACAGGGGATCGATGAGCAGTTCTTC.

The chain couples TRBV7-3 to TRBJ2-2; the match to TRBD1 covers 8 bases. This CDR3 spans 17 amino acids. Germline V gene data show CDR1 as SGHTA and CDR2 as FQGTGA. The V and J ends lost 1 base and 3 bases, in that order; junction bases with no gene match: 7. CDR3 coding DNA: TGTGCCAGCAGCTTAAGCCGGGACAGGAGTTACACCGGGGAGCTGTTTTTT. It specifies CASSLSRDRSYTGELFF.

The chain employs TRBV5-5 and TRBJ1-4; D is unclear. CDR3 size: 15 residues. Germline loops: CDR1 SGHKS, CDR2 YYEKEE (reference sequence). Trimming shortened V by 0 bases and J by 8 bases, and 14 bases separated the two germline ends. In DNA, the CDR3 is TGTGCCAGCAGCTTGGACACCCTCGTGGGGGAAAAACTGTTTTTT. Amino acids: CASSLDTLVGEKLFF.

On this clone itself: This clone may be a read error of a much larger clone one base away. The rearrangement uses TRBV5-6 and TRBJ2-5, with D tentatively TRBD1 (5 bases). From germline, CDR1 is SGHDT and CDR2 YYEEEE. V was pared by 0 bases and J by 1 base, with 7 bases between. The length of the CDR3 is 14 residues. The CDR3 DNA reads TGTGCCAGCAGCTTGGGGCAGGGCCAAGAGACCCAGTACTTC. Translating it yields CASSLGQGQETQYF.

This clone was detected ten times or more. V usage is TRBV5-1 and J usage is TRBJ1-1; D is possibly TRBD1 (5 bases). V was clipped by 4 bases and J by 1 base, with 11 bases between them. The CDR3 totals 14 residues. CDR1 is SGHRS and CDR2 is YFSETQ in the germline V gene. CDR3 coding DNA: TGCGCCAGCAGCCGGGGGACGTCGAACACTGAAGCTTTCTTT. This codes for CASSRGTSNTEAFF. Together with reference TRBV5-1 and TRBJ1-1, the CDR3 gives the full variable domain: KAGVTQTPRYLIKTRGQQVTLSCSPISGHRSVSWYQQTPGQGLQFLFEYFSETQRNKGNFPGRFSGRQFSNSRSEMNVSTLELGDSALYLCASSRGTSNTEAFFGQGTRLTVV.

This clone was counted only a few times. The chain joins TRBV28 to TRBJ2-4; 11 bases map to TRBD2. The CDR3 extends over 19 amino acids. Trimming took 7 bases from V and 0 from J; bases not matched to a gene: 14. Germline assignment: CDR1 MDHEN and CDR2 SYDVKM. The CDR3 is CASTRYPLAGDLAKNIQYF. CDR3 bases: TGTGCCAGCACTCGATATCCACTAGCGGGAGATCTAGCCAAAAACATTCAGTACTTC.

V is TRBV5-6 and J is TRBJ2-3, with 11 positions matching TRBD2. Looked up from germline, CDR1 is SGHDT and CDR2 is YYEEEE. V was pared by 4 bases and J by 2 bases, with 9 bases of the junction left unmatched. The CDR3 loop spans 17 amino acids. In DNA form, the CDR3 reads TGTGCCAGCAGCGTTAGACTAGCGGGGTCCTCCACAGATACGCAGTATTTT. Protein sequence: CASSVRLAGSSTDTQYF.

CDR3 amino acids: CASSESGTVSGNTIYF. The CDR3 DNA sequence: TGTGCCAGCAGCGAGTCCGGGACAGTCTCTGGAAACACCATATATTTT. This sequence joins TRBV9 and TRBJ1-3; TRBD1 matches at 7 bases. The CDR3 runs 16 residues. Germline-derived CDR1 and CDR2 are SGDLS and YYNGEE. J gave up 0 bases and V 3 bases, and 6 bases lay outside the gene matches.

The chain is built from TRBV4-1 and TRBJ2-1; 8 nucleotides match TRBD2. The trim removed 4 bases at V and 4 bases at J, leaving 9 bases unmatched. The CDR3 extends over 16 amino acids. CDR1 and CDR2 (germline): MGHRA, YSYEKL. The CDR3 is CASSPQETSAYNEQFF. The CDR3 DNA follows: TGCGCCAGCAGCCCCCAAGAGACTAGCGCTTACAATGAGCAGTTCTTC.

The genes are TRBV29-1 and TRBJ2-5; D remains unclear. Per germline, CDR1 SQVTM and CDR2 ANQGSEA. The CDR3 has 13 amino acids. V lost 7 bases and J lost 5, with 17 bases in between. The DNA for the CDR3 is TGCAGCGCCCAAGGTAGATGGAGCGAGACCCAGTACTTC. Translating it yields CSAQGRWSETQYF. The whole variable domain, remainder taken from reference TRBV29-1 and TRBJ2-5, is SAVISQKPSRDICQRGTSLTIQCQVDSQVTMMFWYRQQPGQSLTLIATANQGSEATYESGFVIDKFPISRPNLTFSTLTVSNMSPEDSSIYLCSAQGRWSETQYFGPGTRLLVL.

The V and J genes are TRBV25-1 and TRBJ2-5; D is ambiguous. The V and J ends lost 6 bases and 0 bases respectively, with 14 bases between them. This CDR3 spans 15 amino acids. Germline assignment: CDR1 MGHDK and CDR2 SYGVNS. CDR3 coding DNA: TGTGCCAGCAGCAGAAGGGATTGGTACCAAGAGACCCAGTACTTC. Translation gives CASSRRDWYQETQYF.

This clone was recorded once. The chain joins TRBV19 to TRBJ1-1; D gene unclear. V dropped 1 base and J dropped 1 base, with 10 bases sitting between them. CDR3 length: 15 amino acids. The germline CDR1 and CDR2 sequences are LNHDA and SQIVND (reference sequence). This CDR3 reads CASSIGRTQNTEAFF. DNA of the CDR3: TGTGCCAGTAGTATAGGAAGGACCCAGAACACTGAAGCTTTCTTT. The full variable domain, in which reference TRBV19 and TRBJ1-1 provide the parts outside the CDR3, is DGGITQSPKYLFRKEGQNVTLSCEQNLNHDAMYWYRQDPGQGLRLIYYSQIVNDFQKGDIAEGYSVSREKKESFPLTVTSAQKNPTAFYLCASSIGRTQNTEAFFGQGTRLTVV.

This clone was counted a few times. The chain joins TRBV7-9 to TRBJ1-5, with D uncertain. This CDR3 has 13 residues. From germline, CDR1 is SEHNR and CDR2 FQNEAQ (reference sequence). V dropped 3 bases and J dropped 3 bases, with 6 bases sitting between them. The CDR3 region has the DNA TGTGCCAGCAGCTTTAATCACAATCAGCCCCAGCATTTT. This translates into CASSFNHNQPQHF.

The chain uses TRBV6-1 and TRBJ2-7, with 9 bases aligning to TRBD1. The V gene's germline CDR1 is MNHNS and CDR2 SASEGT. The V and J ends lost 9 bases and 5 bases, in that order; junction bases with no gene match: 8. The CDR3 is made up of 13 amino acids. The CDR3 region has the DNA TGTGCCAGACTAAACAGGGGGCCAGACGAGCAGTACTTC. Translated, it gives CARLNRGPDEQYF.

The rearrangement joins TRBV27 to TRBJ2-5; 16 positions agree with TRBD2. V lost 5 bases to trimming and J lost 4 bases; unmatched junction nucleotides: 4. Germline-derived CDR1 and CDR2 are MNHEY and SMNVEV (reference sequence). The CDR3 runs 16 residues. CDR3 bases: TGTGCCAGCAGTACGGGACTAGCGGGAGGGAGAGAGACCCAGTACTTC. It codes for CASSTGLAGGRETQYF.